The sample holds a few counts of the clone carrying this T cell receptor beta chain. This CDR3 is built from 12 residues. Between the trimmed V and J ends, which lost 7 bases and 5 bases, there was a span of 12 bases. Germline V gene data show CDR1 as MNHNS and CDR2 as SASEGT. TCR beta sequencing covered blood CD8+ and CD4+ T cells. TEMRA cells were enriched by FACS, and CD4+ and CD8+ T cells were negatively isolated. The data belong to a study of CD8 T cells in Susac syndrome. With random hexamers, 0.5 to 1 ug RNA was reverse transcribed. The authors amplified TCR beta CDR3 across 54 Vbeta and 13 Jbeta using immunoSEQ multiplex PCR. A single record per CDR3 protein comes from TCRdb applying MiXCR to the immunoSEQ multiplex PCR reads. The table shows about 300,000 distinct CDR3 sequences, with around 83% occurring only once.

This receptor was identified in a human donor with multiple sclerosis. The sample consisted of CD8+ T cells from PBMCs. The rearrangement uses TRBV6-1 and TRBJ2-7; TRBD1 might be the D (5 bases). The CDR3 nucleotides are TGTGCCAGCAAACAGGCAAGCAACGAGCAGTACTTC. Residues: CASKQASNEQYF.